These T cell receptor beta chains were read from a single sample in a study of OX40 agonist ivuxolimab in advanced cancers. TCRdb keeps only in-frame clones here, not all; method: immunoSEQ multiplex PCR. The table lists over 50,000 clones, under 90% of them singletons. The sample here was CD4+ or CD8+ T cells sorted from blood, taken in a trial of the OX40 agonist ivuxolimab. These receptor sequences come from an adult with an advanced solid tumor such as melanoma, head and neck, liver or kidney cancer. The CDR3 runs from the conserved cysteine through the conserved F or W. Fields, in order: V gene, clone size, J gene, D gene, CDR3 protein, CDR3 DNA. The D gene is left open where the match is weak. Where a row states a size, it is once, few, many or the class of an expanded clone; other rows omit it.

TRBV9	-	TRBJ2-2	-	CASSGRTNTGELFF	TGTGCCAGCAGCGGGCGGACAAACACCGGGGAGCTGTTTTTT
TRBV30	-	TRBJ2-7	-	CAWADGFTYEQYF	TGTGCCTGGGCGGACGGGTTTACCTACGAGCAGTACTTC
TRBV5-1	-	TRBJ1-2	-	CASSALPDPNYGYTF	TGCGCCAGCAGCGCCTTACCGGACCCAAACTATGGCTACACCTTC
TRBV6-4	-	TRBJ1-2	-	CASSATRVGGYTF	TGTGCCAGCAGTGCCACCAGGGTCGGTGGCTACACCTTC
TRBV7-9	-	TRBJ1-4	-	CASSLPNEKLFF	TGTGCCAGCAGCTTACCCAATGAAAAACTGTTTTTT
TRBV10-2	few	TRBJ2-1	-	CATTEGRDINNEQFF	TGCGCCACCACGGAGGGGCGGGACATAAACAATGAGCAGTTCTTC
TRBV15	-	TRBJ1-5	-	CATSGRTSQPQHF	TGTGCCACCAGCGGACGAACGAGTCAGCCCCAGCATTTT
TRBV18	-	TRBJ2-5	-	CASSTTGNPLETQYF	TGTGCCAGCTCAACAACCGGGAACCCGTTAGAGACCCAGTACTTC
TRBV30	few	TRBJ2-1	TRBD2	CAWSGLPLAGGPREQFF	TGTGCCTGGAGTGGCCTTCCCCTAGCGGGAGGGCCTCGAGAGCAGTTCTTC
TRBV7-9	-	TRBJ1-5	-	CASSRGSGNQPQHF	TGTGCCAGCAGCCGCGGGAGTGGCAATCAGCCCCAGCATTTT
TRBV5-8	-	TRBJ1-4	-	CASSQPGLNTGDEKLFF	TGTGCCAGCAGTCAACCGGGACTCAATACGGGGGATGAAAAACTGTTTTTT
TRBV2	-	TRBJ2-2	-	CASSMLTVTGELFF	TGTGCCAGCTCGATGCTGACTGTCACCGGGGAGCTGTTTTTT
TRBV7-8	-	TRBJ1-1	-	CASSSAGDGEAFF	TGTGCCAGCAGCTCAGCAGGGGATGGTGAAGCTTTCTTT
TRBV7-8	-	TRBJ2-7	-	CASSYHEVGMAEQYF	TGTGCCAGCAGTTACCATGAGGTAGGAATGGCCGAGCAGTACTTC
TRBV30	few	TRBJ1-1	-	CACRPRDTEAFF	TGTGCCTGCAGGCCTAGGGACACTGAAGCTTTCTTT